This T cell receptor beta chain emerged from a study of T cell changes during pregnancy in multiple sclerosis. Profiling relied on immunoSEQ multiplex PCR, and the TCRdb table lists in-frame clones only, not all of them. The repertoire consists of 77,000 or so clones, with 93% occurring once and the leading ten covering approximately 0.79%. The V gene end was trimmed by 1 base and the J gene end by 10 bases; junction bases not matched to a gene: 8. Germline V gene lookup returns CDR1 MGHRA and CDR2 YSYEKL. The CDR3 consists of 16 residues. V and J are TRBV4-1 and TRBJ1-6, with 9 nucleotides matching TRBD1. The source material was peripheral blood, sampled in the second trimester of pregnancy. The receptor comes from a female donor in good health, enrolled as a control in a pregnancy study. The DNA for the CDR3 is TGCGCCAGCAGCCAAGTGCCGGGACAGGGCTCGTCACCCCTCCACTTT. Residues: CASSQVPGQGSSPLHF.